This TCR beta chain is from a study of T cell responses to AZD1222 COVID-19 vaccine. The CDR3 runs 14 residues. V lost 8 bases, J lost 0 bases, and 14 bases lay in between. Germline assignment: CDR1 SGHAT and CDR2 FQDESV (reference sequence). As concerns this clone: Its antigen is not identified.

Some clones are missing from TCRdb's copy, which holds only in-frame ones; the method was immunoSEQ multiplex PCR. Of 98,000 or so clones in the sample, more than 70% were seen once. Findings and caveats of the study: White British donors predominated, females outnumbered males, and clonal diversity was possibly underestimated.

The receptor was derived from an adult who received the AZD1222 COVID-19 vaccine. The specimen comprised peripheral blood, sampled 28 days after the second AZD1222 dose. The chain combines TRBV11-1 with TRBJ2-7; D is possibly TRBD2 (6 bases). The CDR3 protein is CASRSRGGSYEQYF. The DNA of the CDR3 is TGTGCCAGCCGCTCGCGGGGAGGCTCCTACGAGCAGTACTTC.